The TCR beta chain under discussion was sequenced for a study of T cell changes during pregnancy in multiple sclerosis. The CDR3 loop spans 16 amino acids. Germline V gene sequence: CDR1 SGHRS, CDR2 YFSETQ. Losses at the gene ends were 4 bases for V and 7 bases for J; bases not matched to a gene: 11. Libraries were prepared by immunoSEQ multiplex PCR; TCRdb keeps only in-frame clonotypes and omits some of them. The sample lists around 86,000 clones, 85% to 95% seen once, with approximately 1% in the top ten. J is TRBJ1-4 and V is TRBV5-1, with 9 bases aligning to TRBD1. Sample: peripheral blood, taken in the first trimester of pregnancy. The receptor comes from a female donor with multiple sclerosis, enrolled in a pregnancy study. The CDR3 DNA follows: TGCGCCAGCAGCGCCATTTCGGGACAGGGATTTGAAAAACTGTTTTTT. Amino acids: CASSAISGQGFEKLFF.